The 25 T cell receptor beta chains below come from one sample, sequenced in a study of blood T cell repertoires in COVID-19. TCRdb keeps only in-frame clones here, not all; method: immunoSEQ multiplex PCR. This table has about 350,000 clones, roughly 86% appearing once. Sequencing input: PBMCs or T cells enriched from blood (not recorded which). These receptors were collected from a woman between 25 and 40 years old who had been exposed to COVID-19.

This clone was detected only a few times. The sample has other DNA sequences that encode this CDR3 too. V usage is TRBV5-1 and J usage is TRBJ1-1; 7 bases map to TRBD1. V lost 0 bases, J lost 1 base, and 0 bases stayed unmatched. Germline-derived CDR1 and CDR2 are SGHRS and YFSETQ. This CDR3 is 14 amino acids long. The CDR3 DNA follows: TGCGCCAGCAGCTTGGGGACAGGGAACACTGAAGCTTTCTTT. The encoded protein is CASSLGTGNTEAFF.

The V gene is TRBV9, the J gene TRBJ1-6; no reliable D call. Per germline, CDR1 SGDLS and CDR2 YYNGEE. The V and J ends lost 0 bases and 6 bases respectively, with 7 bases between them. CDR3 length equals 14 residues. The chain's CDR3 is CASSVGGSNSPLHF. Written as DNA, the CDR3 is TGTGCCAGCAGCGTAGGAGGTTCTAATTCACCCCTCCACTTT.

This clone has a handful of counts. The chain employs TRBV2 and TRBJ2-7, with 12 nucleotides matching TRBD2. Trimming at V came to 6 bases and at J to 1 base, leaving 4 bases not matched to a gene. The CDR3 totals 15 residues. Germline V CDR1 and CDR2: SNHLY, FYNNEI. The CDR3 region is CASRTLAGGSYEQYF. CDR3 DNA sequence: TGTGCCAGCAGGACACTAGCGGGAGGTTCCTACGAGCAGTACTTC.

The CDR3 here is CSVAVLAGAGETQYF. In DNA, the CDR3 is TGCAGCGTTGCCGTACTAGCGGGAGCAGGGGAGACCCAGTACTTC. The rearrangement joins TRBV29-1 to TRBJ2-5, with TRBD2 matching over 11 bases. V lost 4 bases, J lost 5 bases, and 9 bases stayed unmatched. The CDR3 contains 15 residues. Germline values: CDR1 SQVTM, CDR2 ANQGSEA.

The chain carries TRBV27 and TRBJ2-7, with 10 bases lining up with TRBD1. The germline gives CDR1 MNHEY, CDR2 SMNVEV (reference sequence). The CDR3 runs to 16 residues. V gave up 6 bases and J gave up 2 bases; unmatched junction bases: 10. CDR3 sequence: CASSPNRDRGTYEQYF. In nucleotides, the CDR3 is TGTGCCAGCAGCCCCAACCGGGACAGGGGAACCTACGAGCAGTACTTC.

The CDR3 sequence: CAWSAGTALEKLFF. DNA of the CDR3: TGTGCCTGGAGTGCAGGGACAGCCCTTGAAAAACTGTTTTTT. The chain links TRBV30 to TRBJ1-4; TRBD1 matches at 7 bases. The ends lost 1 base at V and 7 bases at J; junction bases unmatched: 6. The CDR3 sequence is 14 residues long. The germline CDR1 and CDR2 sequences are GTSNPN and SVGIG (reference sequence).

V and J are TRBV5-1 and TRBJ1-3, with D possibly TRBD1 on 5 matching bases. Germline values: CDR1 SGHRS, CDR2 YFSETQ. There are 14 residues in the CDR3. Between the trimmed V and J ends, which lost 4 bases and 0 bases, there was a span of 8 bases. The chain's CDR3 is CASSIDSSGNTIYF. In DNA, the CDR3 is TGCGCCAGCAGCATAGACAGCTCTGGAAACACCATATATTTT.

This rearrangement joins TRBV5-1 to TRBJ1-2; D is unresolved. The length of the CDR3 is 12 residues. The V end lost 2 bases, the J end lost 8 bases, and 10 bases lay between the germline ends. CDR1 is SGHRS, CDR2 YFSETQ, per germline. The CDR3 loop reads CASSLGSSGYTF. Written as DNA, the CDR3 is TGCGCCAGCAGCTTAGGGTCTAGCGGCTACACCTTC.

The chain recombines TRBV5-6 with TRBJ2-7; a weak D match, TRBD1 (6 bases). The CDR3 sequence is 12 residues long. Trimming removed 2 bases at V and 4 bases at J, with 7 bases between. Germline V lookup: CDR1 SGHDT, CDR2 YYEEEE. Here the CDR3 reads CASSFGQYEQYF. DNA of the CDR3: TGTGCCAGCAGCTTTGGACAGTACGAGCAGTACTTC.

This chain links TRBV28 with TRBJ1-4, with TRBD1 matching over 8 bases. Trimming removed 5 bases from V and 5 bases from J; junction bases left unmatched: 4. CDR3 length equals 14 residues. CDR1 and CDR2 from the germline V gene are MDHEN and SYDVKM. CDR3 amino acids: CASSQTGANEKLFF. CDR3 coding DNA: TGTGCCAGCAGTCAGACAGGGGCGAATGAAAAACTGTTTTTT. Combining the CDR3 with reference TRBV28 and TRBJ1-4 gives the whole variable domain DVKVTQSSRYLVKRTGEKVFLECVQDMDHENMFWYRQDPGLGLRLIYFSYDVKMKEKGDIPEGYSVSREKKERFSLILESASTNQTSMYLCASSQTGANEKLFFGSGTQLSVL.

V and J are TRBV7-3 and TRBJ2-2, with 10 bases fitting TRBD2. Unmatched junction bases numbered 13, after V lost 5 bases and J lost 4 bases. This CDR3 spans 18 amino acids. Germline V lookup: CDR1 SGHTA, CDR2 FQGTGA. The CDR3 nucleotides are TGTGCCAGCAGCCCAACGGTGGGGGCTAGCGGGAGCACCGGGGAGCTGTTTTTT. Protein product: CASSPTVGASGSTGELFF.

The chain employs TRBV11-2 and TRBJ2-3; perhaps TRBD1 as D (5 bases). This CDR3 has 16 amino acids. Trimming removed 5 bases from V and 1 base from J, with 16 bases in between. Germline CDR1 is SGHAT and CDR2 is FQNNGV. The DNA for the CDR3 is TGTGCCAGCAGCCCTGGGGCGGTATTCGGCACAGATACGCAGTATTTT. This translates into CASSPGAVFGTDTQYF.

This rearrangement joins TRBV9 to TRBJ1-2; 7 bases line up with TRBD1. Germline trimming cut 3 bases from V and 3 bases from J; bases unmatched to any gene: 5. Germline loops: CDR1 SGDLS, CDR2 YYNGEE. CDR3 length: 14 amino acids. In nucleotides, the CDR3 is TGTGCCAGCAGCGCGACAGGGATCCACTATGGCTACACCTTC. Protein product: CASSATGIHYGYTF.

V gene TRBV9 combines with J gene TRBJ2-3, with 11 bases fitting TRBD2. V was pared by 4 bases and J by 2 bases, with 3 bases of the junction left unmatched. The germline gives CDR1 SGDLS, CDR2 YYNGEE. The CDR3 has 15 amino acids. This chain's CDR3 is CASSTSGSVTDTQYF. CDR3 nucleotides: TGTGCCAGCAGCACTAGCGGGAGTGTCACAGATACGCAGTATTTT.

The chain employs TRBV7-2 and TRBJ2-3; possibly TRBD2 for D (6 bases). The germline V gene encodes CDR1 SGHTA and CDR2 FQGNSA. V was shortened by 10 bases and J by 2 bases, with 19 bases between the two germline ends. This CDR3 contains 15 residues. CDR3 nucleotide sequence: TGTGCCACCCGGCGCTGGGCGGGATTCACAGATACGCAGTATTTT. The encoded protein is CATRRWAGFTDTQYF.

The J gene is TRBJ1-3, the V gene TRBV20-1; D call uncertain. The CDR3 consists of 11 residues. V shed 1 base and J shed 9 bases, with 7 bases lying between them. The germline V gene encodes CDR1 DFQATT and CDR2 SNEGSKA (reference sequence). In DNA, the CDR3 is TGCAGTGCTAGAGGGAGCGGCACCATATATTTT. Translation gives CSARGSGTIYF.

CDR3 loop: CATRIGTHYEQYF. The CDR3 region has the DNA TGTGCCACCCGAATTGGGACTCACTACGAGCAGTACTTC. The chain employs TRBV10-3 and TRBJ2-7, with D tentatively TRBD2 (6 bases). Trimming took 10 bases from V and 3 from J, leaving 16 bases between them. Germline V gene lookup returns CDR1 ENHRY and CDR2 SYGVKD. The CDR3 length is 13 residues.

J is TRBJ2-7 and V is TRBV11-2; 9 bases are a match to TRBD2. In germline, CDR1 is SGHAT, CDR2 FQNNGV. There are 16 residues in the CDR3. V shed 1 base and J 4 bases; nucleotides not matched to a gene: 8. The CDR3 region has the DNA TGTGCCAGCAGCTTAGTTCCGGGACTAGCAACATACGAGCAGTACTTC. As protein: CASSLVPGLATYEQYF.

CDR3 bases: TGTGCCAGCAGCTTGGGAGGGGACAGGGGTATTAGCAATCAGCCCCAGCATTTT. Amino acids: CASSLGGDRGISNQPQHF. J is TRBJ1-5 and V is TRBV5-5; TRBD1 agrees at 10 bases. Germline loops: CDR1 SGHKS, CDR2 YYEKEE (reference sequence). V trimming: 0 bases; J trimming: 0 bases; junction bases outside the gene matches: 6. There are 18 residues in the CDR3.

The V call is TRBV7-9, the J call TRBJ2-7; the D gene is possibly TRBD1 (6 bases). This CDR3 region has 15 residues. Germline V gene lookup returns CDR1 SEHNR and CDR2 FQNEAQ (reference sequence). The V and J ends lost 5 bases and 5 bases respectively, with 19 bases between them. CDR3 DNA sequence: TGTGCCAGCAGCAGAGGACAGCACCAAAAGGACGAGCAGTACTTC. It translates to CASSRGQHQKDEQYF.

The CDR3 DNA follows: TGTGCCAGTAGTATAAGCCTCGGTGGCACTGAAGCTTTCTTT. Its translation is CASSISLGGTEAFF. The chain combines TRBV19 with TRBJ1-1; no clear D gene. The V end lost 2 bases, the J end lost 4 bases, and 11 bases lay between the germline ends. The CDR3 length is 14 residues. Germline assignment: CDR1 LNHDA and CDR2 SQIVND (reference sequence).

This chain joins TRBV10-1 and TRBJ2-1, with 10 bases matching TRBD2. Germline assignment: CDR1 WNHNN and CDR2 SYGVQD (reference sequence). V lost 6 bases to trimming and J lost 8 bases; unmatched junction nucleotides: 4. The CDR3 spans 13 residues. CDR3: CASSDLAGDEQFF. In DNA form, the CDR3 reads TGCGCCAGCAGCGACCTAGCGGGAGATGAGCAGTTCTTC.

The CDR3 reads CASSEGRLTEAFF. The DNA of the CDR3 is TGTGCCAGCAGTGAAGGTCGTCTTACTGAAGCTTTCTTT. V is TRBV6-1 and J is TRBJ1-1; D is uncertain. CDR1 MNHNS and CDR2 SASEGT come from the germline V gene. Trimming took off 1 base at V and 5 bases at J, with 8 bases between the two ends. The CDR3 runs 13 residues.

The chain joins TRBV9 to TRBJ1-3; no clear D. The V end lost 4 bases, the J end lost 5 bases, and 16 bases lay between the germline ends. The CDR3 is 15 amino acids. Per germline, CDR1 SGDLS and CDR2 YYNGEE. The CDR3 here is CASSPLVGYRNTIYF. The CDR3 DNA reads TGTGCCAGCAGCCCACTAGTGGGGTACAGAAACACCATATATTTT.

V is TRBV4-2 and J is TRBJ2-3; TRBD2 agrees at 12 bases. CDR3 length equals 18 residues. The J segment lost 5 bases and the V segment lost 3 bases, leaving 12 bases of the junction unmatched. CDR1 and CDR2 from the germline V gene are LGHNA and YNFKEQ. The CDR3 protein is CASSQFPPRLAGVDTQYF. CDR3 DNA sequence: TGTGCCAGCAGCCAGTTCCCCCCGAGACTAGCGGGAGTAGATACGCAGTATTTT.